Shown below are 28 T cell receptor beta chains from a single sample sequenced in a study of control samples from healthy donors and cancer patients. TCRdb's copy holds only in-frame clones and misses some; the assay was immunoSEQ multiplex PCR. This table has over 100,000 clones, 70% to 90% appearing once. Sequenced material: blood. Receptors originate from a man over 45 in good health.

The chain employs TRBV15 and TRBJ2-7, with 7 nucleotides matching TRBD1. J gave up 1 base and V 3 bases, and 6 bases lay outside the gene matches. Per germline, CDR1 LNHNV and CDR2 YYDKDF (reference sequence). This CDR3 comprises 15 residues. CDR3 nucleotide sequence: TGTGCCACCAGCAGGGCCGGGACAGAATCCTACGAGCAGTACTTC. This codes for CATSRAGTESYEQYF.

The chain couples TRBV7-9 to TRBJ1-2; D perhaps matches TRBD1 (5 bases). V was trimmed by 3 bases and J by 2 bases, leaving 13 bases between them. There are 15 residues in the CDR3. Per the germline V gene, CDR1 is SEHNR and CDR2 is FQNEAQ (reference sequence). In nucleotides, the CDR3 is TGTGCCAGCAGCTTTGGTCAGGGTTTGAACTATGGCTACACCTTC. It specifies CASSFGQGLNYGYTF.

The chain carries TRBV9 and TRBJ2-4; D call uncertain. The germline V gene encodes CDR1 SGDLS and CDR2 YYNGEE. Trimming cost V 0 bases and J 0 bases, with 7 bases left between them. This CDR3 contains 15 residues. This CDR3 is CASSVGVTAKNIQYF. CDR3 bases: TGTGCCAGCAGCGTAGGGGTGACAGCCAAAAACATTCAGTACTTC.

This clone was counted a single time. This chain links TRBV2 with TRBJ1-3, with D unclear. Trimming cost V 2 bases and J 1 base, with 0 bases left between them. The CDR3 has 12 amino acids. Germline CDR1 and CDR2: SNHLY and FYNNEI. CDR3 region: CASSESGNTIYF. CDR3 bases: TGTGCCAGCAGTGAATCTGGAAACACCATATATTTT.

The gene calls are TRBV9 and TRBJ2-5, with 12 bases that match TRBD2. CDR3 size: 16 residues. Germline V gene data show CDR1 as SGDLS and CDR2 as YYNGEE. V lost 2 bases, J lost 1 base, and 3 bases stayed unmatched. CDR3 in amino acids: CASSVTSGGRQETQYF. Here the CDR3 DNA reads TGTGCCAGCAGCGTCACTAGCGGGGGGCGCCAAGAGACCCAGTACTTC.

V is TRBV30 and J is TRBJ2-5; D uncertain. V was trimmed by 3 bases and J by 5 bases, leaving 13 bases between them. The CDR3 contains 13 residues. Germline V gene data show CDR1 as GTSNPN and CDR2 as SVGIG (reference sequence). CDR3 nucleotide sequence: TGTGCCTGGAGGGGGAATATGATGGAGACCCAGTACTTC. This translates into CAWRGNMMETQYF.

The V gene is TRBV7-9, the J gene TRBJ2-5; 11 bases fit TRBD2. With V trimmed by 5 bases and J by 6 bases, 2 bases remained unmatched. The CDR3 covers 13 residues. Per the germline V gene, CDR1 is SEHNR and CDR2 is FQNEAQ (reference sequence). The CDR3 nucleotides are TGTGCCAGCAGCACTAGCGGGGGACAGACCCAGTACTTC. Encoded protein: CASSTSGGQTQYF. The whole variable domain, filled in from reference TRBV7-9 and TRBJ2-5, reads DTGVSQNPRHKITKRGQNVTFRCDPISEHNRLYWYRQTLGQGPEFLTYFQNEAQLEKSRLLSDRFSAERPKGSFSTLEIQRTEQGDSAMYLCASSTSGGQTQYFGPGTRLLVL.

This chain connects TRBV7-9 to TRBJ2-2; D gene ambiguous. Germline V lookup: CDR1 SEHNR, CDR2 FQNEAQ (reference sequence). V lost 5 bases and J lost 3, with 19 bases in between. The length of the CDR3 is 17 residues. Here the CDR3 reads CASSDLGLGGYTGELFF. CDR3 nucleotide sequence: TGTGCCAGCAGCGATCTAGGGCTAGGCGGTTACACCGGGGAGCTGTTTTTT.

The chain employs TRBV24-1 and TRBJ2-1; D is ambiguous. V was pared by 3 bases and J by 0 bases, with 11 bases between. From germline, CDR1 is KGHDR and CDR2 SFDVKD. This CDR3 contains 16 residues. CDR3 amino acids: CATSDPTTTSYNEQFF. The CDR3, as DNA: TGTGCCACCAGTGATCCCACGACGACCTCCTACAATGAGCAGTTCTTC.

V is TRBV18 and J is TRBJ2-1; D is unclear. Trimming left V 2 bases short and J 5 bases short, with 7 bases between. The CDR3 consists of 13 residues. Germline V gives CDR1 KGHSH, CDR2 LQKENI. The CDR3 DNA reads as TGTGCCAGCTCACCATCCCGGGACAATGAGCAGTTCTTC. Its translation is CASSPSRDNEQFF.

V and J are TRBV6-6 and TRBJ2-7; possible D gene TRBD2, 5 bases. The CDR3 is 15 residues long. Deletions cut 7 bases from V and 0 bases from J, with 16 bases between. Germline V gives CDR1 MNHNY, CDR2 SVGAGI (reference sequence). This CDR3 reads CASTDAVAGSYEQYF. CDR3 nucleotides: TGTGCCAGCACCGACGCGGTGGCGGGCTCCTACGAGCAGTACTTC.

The chain combines TRBV7-9 with TRBJ1-1; possibly TRBD1 for D (5 bases). Germline-derived CDR1 and CDR2 are SEHNR and FQNEAQ (reference sequence). Trimming took off 1 base at V and 5 bases at J, with 11 bases between the two ends. The CDR3 length is 14 residues. CDR3 loop: CASSLGGGRTEAFF. The CDR3 DNA reads as TGTGCCAGCAGCTTAGGTGGGGGACGGACTGAAGCTTTCTTT.

The rearrangement joins TRBV13 to TRBJ2-2; D not certain. This CDR3 is built from 14 residues. The germline V gene has CDR1 PRHDT and CDR2 FYEKMQ (reference sequence). V shed 0 bases and J shed 8 bases, with 10 bases lying between them. DNA of the CDR3: TGTGCCAGCAGCTTAGGTCGATCCATGGGGGAGCTGTTTTTT. Its protein product is CASSLGRSMGELFF.

As regards this clone: Mismatch with germline at one junction end may stem from a read error. V and J are TRBV12-3 or TRBV12-4 and TRBJ2-1, with D uncertain. The CDR3 has 12 amino acids. The CDR3 protein is CASSLGLAEQFF. In DNA form, the CDR3 reads TGTGCCAGCAGCTTAGGGTTGGCTGAGCAGTTCTTC.

The DNA for the CDR3 is TGTGCCAGTAAGAACGGACTCAACACCGGGGAGCTGTTTTTT. Translated, it gives CASKNGLNTGELFF. V usage is TRBV19 and J usage is TRBJ2-2; weak D call: TRBD2 (5 bases). V lost 7 bases and J lost 2, with 11 bases in between. This CDR3 has 14 amino acids. Germline V gene lookup returns CDR1 LNHDA and CDR2 SQIVND (reference sequence).

This clone is a singleton in its sample. The junction departs from the called germline gene at one end, perhaps through a read error. This chain joins TRBV28 and TRBJ1-5; D gene ambiguous. Germline CDR1 and CDR2: MDHEN and SYDVKM. This CDR3 is built from 18 residues. CDR3 protein: CASSLLLDPNRSKQPQHF. The CDR3, as DNA: TGTGCCAGCAGTTTACTCCTAGACCCCAACCGAAGCAAGCAGCCCCAGCATTTT.

This clone was seen more than once but under ten times. In DNA, the CDR3 is TGTGCCAGCAGCTTGACAGGGGCGGATGGCTACACCTTC. Translating it yields CASSLTGADGYTF. The V call is TRBV7-8, the J call TRBJ1-2; 8 positions agree with TRBD1. J gave up 6 bases and V 3 bases, and 3 bases lay outside the gene matches. Germline V gene sequence: CDR1 SGHVS, CDR2 FQNEAQ. The CDR3 loop spans 13 amino acids.

The chain couples TRBV28 to TRBJ2-7, with D tentatively TRBD1 (6 bases). CDR3 length: 14 amino acids. V lost 7 bases to trimming and J lost 4 bases, with 17 bases between them. Germline CDR1 reads MDHEN; CDR2 reads SYDVKM. For the CDR3, the DNA is TGTGCCAGCATTAACAGGGAGAGGGTGTACGAGCAGTACTTC. This gives the protein CASINRERVYEQYF.

The V gene is TRBV4-2, the J gene TRBJ1-1; D might be TRBD1 (6 bases). The V end lost 4 bases, the J end lost 1 base, and 10 bases lay between the germline ends. Germline CDR1 LGHNA, CDR2 YNFKEQ. This CDR3 comprises 14 residues. CDR3 region: CASSPRDKNTEAFF. The CDR3, as DNA: TGTGCCAGCAGCCCCCGGGACAAGAACACTGAAGCTTTCTTT.

This sequence joins TRBV30 and TRBJ1-5; D is possibly TRBD1 (6 bases). The germline V and J ends were trimmed by 6 bases and 10 bases, with 22 bases remaining between them. CDR1 and CDR2 (germline): GTSNPN, SVGIG (reference sequence). The CDR3 contains 14 residues. This CDR3 is CACRGGEGSAPQHF. The DNA of the CDR3 is TGTGCCTGCCGAGGGGGAGAGGGTTCTGCCCCCCAGCATTTT.

The rearrangement uses TRBV19 and TRBJ2-4; weak D call: TRBD1 (6 bases). Trimming cost V 6 bases and J 1 base, with 16 bases left between them. Germline V lookup: CDR1 LNHDA, CDR2 SQIVND (reference sequence). The length of the CDR3 is 16 residues. DNA for the CDR3: TGTGCCAGTAGCCAAGACTCAGGGGTTGCCAAAAACATTCAGTACTTC. Translation: CASSQDSGVAKNIQYF.

The chain couples TRBV5-1 to TRBJ2-5; D ambiguous. CDR3 length: 14 amino acids. V was cut by 1 base and J by 7 bases, with 14 bases left in between. Germline V gives CDR1 SGHRS, CDR2 YFSETQ. The CDR3 DNA reads as TGCGCCAGCAGCTTGCCAGACCCGGGCGGGACCCAGTACTTC. Protein: CASSLPDPGGTQYF. Full variable domain (rest looked up from reference TRBV5-1 and TRBJ2-5): KAGVTQTPRYLIKTRGQQVTLSCSPISGHRSVSWYQQTPGQGLQFLFEYFSETQRNKGNFPGRFSGRQFSNSRSEMNVSTLELGDSALYLCASSLPDPGGTQYFGPGTRLLVL.

This clone was picked up one time. V is TRBV28 and J is TRBJ2-7; D remains ambiguous. Trimming left V 7 bases short and J 0 bases short, with 7 bases between. The germline CDR1 and CDR2 sequences are MDHEN and SYDVKM. The CDR3 is made up of 12 amino acids. CDR3 protein: CASKSGSYEQYF. As DNA, the CDR3 is TGTGCCAGCAAGTCCGGCTCCTACGAGCAGTACTTC.

The chain recombines TRBV7-8 with TRBJ1-6; D remains unclear. The germline V and J ends were trimmed by 2 bases and 7 bases, with 12 bases remaining between them. The CDR3 covers 15 residues. Per the germline V gene, CDR1 is SGHVS and CDR2 is FQNEAQ. CDR3 amino acids: CASSLITLTNSPLHF. In DNA, the CDR3 is TGTGCCAGCAGCTTAATCACACTGACCAATTCACCCCTCCACTTT.

This chain uses TRBV13 with TRBJ2-7; a weak D match, TRBD1 (5 bases). The CDR3 has 13 residues. Looked up from germline, CDR1 is PRHDT and CDR2 is FYEKMQ (reference sequence). V was shortened by 7 bases and J by 5 bases, with 15 bases between the two germline ends. The CDR3 coding sequence is TGTGCCAGCACCCAGGGTGGTAGCAACGAGCAGTACTTC. Residues: CASTQGGSNEQYF. The variable domain in full, completed from reference TRBV13 and TRBJ2-7, reads AAGVIQSPRHLIKEKRETATLKCYPIPRHDTVYWYQQGPGQDPQFLISFYEKMQSDKGSIPDRFSAQQFSDYHSELNMSSLELGDSALYFCASTQGGSNEQYFGPGTRLTVT.

The CDR3 here is CASSFSPRGSYQETQYF. The CDR3 DNA sequence: TGTGCCAGCAGCTTTAGCCCCCGTGGGTCGTACCAAGAGACCCAGTACTTC. The genes are TRBV7-2 and TRBJ2-5, with D uncertain. Trimming left V 3 bases short and J 0 bases short, with 17 bases between. Germline V gene sequence: CDR1 SGHTA, CDR2 FQGNSA. The CDR3 totals 17 residues.

The V and J genes are TRBV15 and TRBJ2-7; D is unresolved. The CDR3 has 15 residues. The germline gives CDR1 LNHNV, CDR2 YYDKDF (reference sequence). V lost 0 bases, J lost 1 base, and 10 bases lay in between. The CDR3 sequence is CATSRDLSKSYEQYF. The CDR3 coding sequence is TGTGCCACCAGCAGAGATTTGAGTAAGTCCTACGAGCAGTACTTC.

This clone came up once. The rearrangement joins TRBV27 to TRBJ1-2; 7 bases are a match to TRBD1. Trimming at V came to 3 bases and at J to 7 bases, leaving 8 bases not matched to a gene. The CDR3 length is 14 residues. Per germline, CDR1 MNHEY and CDR2 SMNVEV (reference sequence). The CDR3 region is CASSFTGVGSGYTF. In nucleotides, the CDR3 is TGTGCCAGCAGTTTCACAGGGGTTGGTTCTGGCTACACCTTC.